This T cell receptor (beta chain) was identified in a study of cytomegalovirus exposure and HLA in healthy donors. General study points: Whilst most TCR sequences proved rare, a subset of public TCRs occurred across many donors.

60 Vbeta and 13 Jbeta primers were used in PCR. Only in-frame clones appear in the TCRdb table, and some are missing; sequencing was by immunoSEQ multiplex PCR. The repertoire includes roughly 120,000 clones, 55% to 75% of them detected once, and about 1.6% sits in the top ten. On this clone itself: What it binds is not known.

Trimming stripped 3 bases from V and 7 bases from J, with 34 bases between. The CDR3 extends over 20 amino acids. The germline CDR1 and CDR2 sequences are SGHNT and YYREEE (reference sequence). This TCR was recovered from a man younger than 45 in good health and CMV-seropositive. The chain links TRBV5-4 to TRBJ1-2, with TRBD1 as a possible D gene (5 bases). The sample comprised PBMCs. CDR3 protein: CASSWSPVAGTTGFSRGYTF. The CDR3 nucleotides are TGTGCCAGCAGCTGGTCCCCCGTAGCGGGGACCACGGGGTTTTCTCGTGGCTACACCTTC.